The rows below give T cell receptor beta chains drawn from one sample of a study of type 1 regulatory T cells. No antigen has been assigned to these receptors. A single record per CDR3 protein comes from TCRdb applying MiXCR to the reads. Altogether tens of thousands of distinct CDR3 sequences are present, approximately 60% being singletons, with the ten largest covering around 1.9%. Sequences were obtained from cultured non-Tr1 T cells, either the whole culture or a sorted T cell fraction (not recorded which). Receptor source: a human donor in good health. Each CDR3 is given with its conserved first and last residue. A D gene is named only where the DNA matches it firmly. For some rows the clone size is stated as once, few or many, or as a class when expanded; others skip it.

abundance,v_gene,j_gene,d_gene,CDR3aa,CDR3nt
few,TRBV7-6,TRBJ2-7,-,CASRSEKGGSYEQYF,TGTGCCAGCAGATCCGAGAAAGGGGGGTCTTACGAGCAGTACTTC
-,TRBV4-1,TRBJ2-2,TRBD2,CASSQGRLAGVFAGELFF,TGCGCCAGCAGCCAAGGGAGGCTAGCGGGGGTCTTCGCCGGGGAGCTGTTTTTT
few,TRBV20-1,TRBJ2-1,-,CSARLDNEQFF,TGCAGTGCTAGACTAGACAATGAGCAGTTCTTC
-,TRBV4-1,TRBJ2-7,TRBD2,CASSDVSGSGEQYF,TGCGCCAGCAGCGATGTGAGCGGGAGTGGCGAGCAGTACTTC
-,TRBV18,TRBJ1-2,-,CASSPLTAEGYTF,TGTGCCAGCTCACCCCTGACAGCGGAGGGCTACACCTTC
-,TRBV27,TRBJ1-5,TRBD1,CASSSTQGFNQPQHF,TGTGCCAGCAGTTCCACACAGGGGTTCAATCAGCCCCAGCATTTT
-,TRBV7-2,TRBJ1-2,TRBD1,CASSFYRGGYTF,TGTGCCAGCAGCTTTTACAGGGGTGGCTACACCTTC
few,TRBV20-1,TRBJ2-7,TRBD2,CSPSGPLRHEQYF,TGCAGTCCTAGCGGACCCCTGAGGCACGAGCAGTACTTC
-,TRBV12-3/TRBV12-4,TRBJ2-5,-,CASSPNQETQYF,TGTGCCAGCAGCCCCAACCAAGAGACCCAGTACTTC
-,TRBV29-1,TRBJ2-3,-,CSVDTGSTDTQYF,TGCAGCGTTGATACGGGTAGCACAGATACGCAGTATTTT
once,TRBV25-1,TRBJ1-1,TRBD1,CASSEYGTGGTEAFF,TGTGCCAGCAGTGAATACGGGACAGGCGGCACTGAAGCTTTCTTT
-,TRBV7-2,TRBJ1-4,-,CASSLAGTSGLFF,TGTGCCAGCAGCTTAGCCGGGACGTCCGGGCTGTTTTTT
-,TRBV27,TRBJ2-5,TRBD2,CASSLLPRDSGGETQYF,TGTGCCAGCAGTTTATTACCACGGGACTCCGGGGGGGAGACCCAGTACTTC
-,TRBV7-2,TRBJ1-1,-,CASSPRTLVDGTEAFF,TGTGCCAGCAGCCCGAGGACATTGGTAGACGGCACTGAAGCTTTCTTT
-,TRBV29-1,TRBJ2-4,-,CSVEQTENIQYF,TGCAGCGTTGAGCAAACGGAGAACATTCAGTACTTC
-,TRBV7-6,TRBJ1-6,-,CASSLAGFSNSPLHF,TGTGCCAGCAGCTTAGCGGGGTTCTCCAATTCACCCCTCCACTTT
-,TRBV5-6,TRBJ2-5,-,CASSSLGAQETQYF,TGTGCCAGCAGCTCTCTTGGAGCTCAAGAGACCCAGTACTTC
few,TRBV7-2,TRBJ2-5,-,CASSLVAGAETQYF,TGTGCCAGCAGCTTAGTAGCCGGTGCTGAGACCCAGTACTTC
-,TRBV18,TRBJ2-5,-,CASSPLSETQYF,TGTGCCAGCTCACCACTATCGGAGACCCAGTACTTC
-,TRBV7-2,TRBJ2-2,TRBD1,CASSPRGAGTGVLTGELFF,TGTGCCAGCAGCCCCAGAGGGGCCGGGACAGGGGTCTTGACCGGGGAGCTGTTTTTT
-,TRBV7-9,TRBJ2-5,TRBD2,CASSRRTGTTETEQETQYF,TGTGCCAGCAGCCGAAGAACCGGGACTACAGAAACCGAACAAGAGACCCAGTACTTC
-,TRBV7-9,TRBJ2-2,-,CASSLEGSGELFF,TGTGCCAGCAGCTTAGAAGGATCCGGGGAGCTGTTTTTT
-,TRBV15,TRBJ2-5,-,CATSRDRVAETQYF,TGTGCCACCAGCAGAGACAGGGTGGCGGAGACCCAGTACTTC
-,TRBV5-1,TRBJ1-1,-,CASSLALGGTEAFF,TGCGCCAGCAGCTTGGCATTAGGGGGCACTGAAGCTTTCTTT
few,TRBV5-1,TRBJ2-1,TRBD2,CASSPAGLAEGPGGSYNEQFF,TGCGCCAGCAGCCCCGCCGGACTAGCGGAAGGGCCAGGGGGCTCCTACAATGAGCAGTTCTTC
-,TRBV20-1,TRBJ2-1,-,CSAEGAAEYNEQFF,TGCAGCGCCGAAGGAGCGGCCGAATACAATGAGCAGTTCTTC
few,TRBV18,TRBJ1-4,-,CASSLGPAANEKLFF,TGTGCCAGCTCACTAGGGCCGGCCGCTAATGAAAAACTGTTTTTT
few,TRBV7-2,TRBJ2-7,TRBD2,CASSFSGTISVGEQYF,TGTGCCAGCAGCTTTTCCGGGACTATCTCTGTCGGGGAGCAGTACTTC
-,TRBV5-1,TRBJ2-1,-,CASSLELGRSEQFF,TGCGCCAGCAGCTTGGAACTAGGTCGATCTGAGCAGTTCTTC
few,TRBV12-5,TRBJ2-4,-,CASGNPRGSKNIQYF,TGTGCTAGTGGTAACCCCAGGGGCTCCAAAAACATTCAGTACTTC
-,TRBV6-1,TRBJ1-3,-,CATTFQDRQSGNTIYF,TGTGCCACCACTTTCCAAGACAGGCAATCTGGAAACACCATATATTTT
-,TRBV3-1,TRBJ2-1,TRBD2,CASSQSSGSFPLF,TGTGCCAGCAGCCAATCTAGCGGGAGTTTCCCGCTCTTC
-,TRBV10-3,TRBJ2-2,-,CAIKGSANTGELFF,TGTGCCATCAAGGGCAGTGCCAACACCGGGGAGCTGTTTTTT
-,TRBV20-1,TRBJ2-4,-,CSAIPVLGAAKNIQYF,TGCAGTGCCATCCCGGTACTAGGGGCAGCCAAAAACATTCAGTACTTC
-,TRBV24-1,TRBJ2-5,TRBD2,CAIQGTSGSQETQYF,TGTGCCATTCAGGGGACTAGCGGGAGTCAGGAGACCCAGTACTTC
-,TRBV5-1,TRBJ1-1,-,CASRRELNTEAFF,TGCGCCAGCAGGCGGGAGCTGAACACTGAAGCTTTCTTT
-,TRBV5-1,TRBJ2-2,TRBD1,CASTGQSMGGELFF,TGCGCCAGCACGGGACAGAGCATGGGCGGGGAGCTGTTTTTT
-,TRBV28,TRBJ2-3,TRBD1,CATEVTTGTQYF,TGTGCCACCGAAGTAACGACAGGGACGCAGTATTTT
-,TRBV20-1,TRBJ2-3,-,CSAGAGDTQYF,TGCAGTGCTGGTGCCGGGGATACGCAGTATTTT
-,TRBV12-5,TRBJ1-1,-,CASGLTGNTEAFF,TGTGCTAGTGGTTTGACGGGGAACACTGAAGCTTTCTTT
few,TRBV5-1,TRBJ2-1,-,CASSLEEAEQFF,TGCGCCAGCAGCTTGGAGGAAGCTGAGCAGTTCTTC
-,TRBV10-3,TRBJ2-5,TRBD2,CAAAGRTQETQYF,TGTGCCGCCGCCGGGAGGACCCAAGAGACCCAGTACTTC
-,TRBV9,TRBJ1-6,-,CASSVGGGRGNSPLHF,TGTGCCAGCAGCGTAGGAGGGGGTCGGGGTAATTCACCCCTCCACTTT
-,TRBV4-3,TRBJ1-5,-,CASSQDSQPQHF,TGCGCCAGCAGCCAAGATTCTCAGCCCCAGCATTTT
-,TRBV7-6,TRBJ2-1,TRBD2,CASSLRLAGGSSYNEQFF,TGTGCCAGCAGCTTAAGGCTAGCGGGAGGAAGCTCCTACAATGAGCAGTTCTTC
-,TRBV7-2,TRBJ2-1,TRBD2,CASSLASGRSDEQFF,TGTGCCAGCAGCTTAGCTAGCGGGAGGTCGGATGAGCAGTTCTTC
-,TRBV7-3,TRBJ1-1,-,CASSLKGGTEAFF,TGTGCCAGCAGCTTAAAGGGTGGCACTGAAGCTTTCTTT
-,TRBV5-1,TRBJ2-3,TRBD2,CASSFTSSGIADTQYF,TGCGCCAGCAGTTTTACCTCTAGCGGGATAGCGGATACGCAGTATTTT
-,TRBV9,TRBJ2-2,-,CASSVAGRNTGELFF,TGTGCCAGCAGCGTAGCCGGGAGAAACACCGGGGAGCTGTTTTTT
few,TRBV27,TRBJ2-7,-,CASSGAPTYEQYF,TGTGCCAGCAGCGGTGCCCCCACCTACGAGCAGTACTTC
-,TRBV2,TRBJ1-4,TRBD1,CASSAGTEDEKLFF,TGTGCCAGCAGTGCCGGGACAGAGGATGAAAAACTGTTTTTT
few,TRBV11-2,TRBJ2-3,TRBD1,CASSSPDRGLNTQYF,TGTGCCAGCAGCTCTCCCGACAGGGGGCTGAATACGCAGTATTTT
few,TRBV12-3/TRBV12-4,TRBJ2-7,TRBD1,CASRRTGSYEQYF,TGTGCCAGCAGGAGGACAGGAAGCTACGAGCAGTACTTC
once,TRBV12-3/TRBV12-4,TRBJ1-4,-,CASSQGGGNEKLFF,TGTGCCAGCAGTCAGGGTGGGGGTAATGAAAAACTGTTTTTT
-,TRBV20-1,TRBJ2-2,-,CSATSSTWRATGGLFF,TGCAGTGCTACCTCCTCGACATGGCGGGCCACCGGGGGGCTGTTTTTT
-,TRBV5-5,TRBJ2-5,-,CASSPGTTQETQYF,TGTGCCAGCAGCCCCGGGACAACCCAAGAGACCCAGTACTTC
-,TRBV20-1,TRBJ2-2,-,CSRNTGELFF,TGCAGTAGAAACACCGGGGAGCTGTTTTTT
-,TRBV12-3/TRBV12-4,TRBJ2-5,TRBD1,CASSLTGGEETQYF,TGTGCCAGCAGTTTGACAGGGGGCGAAGAGACCCAGTACTTC
-,TRBV19,TRBJ2-3,TRBD2,CASSPRNRASGDTQYF,TGTGCCAGTAGTCCCCGAAATCGGGCTAGCGGAGATACGCAGTATTTT
-,TRBV7-7,TRBJ2-2,-,CASSLSLEGGELFF,TGTGCCAGCAGCTTATCGTTGGAGGGCGGGGAGCTGTTTTTT